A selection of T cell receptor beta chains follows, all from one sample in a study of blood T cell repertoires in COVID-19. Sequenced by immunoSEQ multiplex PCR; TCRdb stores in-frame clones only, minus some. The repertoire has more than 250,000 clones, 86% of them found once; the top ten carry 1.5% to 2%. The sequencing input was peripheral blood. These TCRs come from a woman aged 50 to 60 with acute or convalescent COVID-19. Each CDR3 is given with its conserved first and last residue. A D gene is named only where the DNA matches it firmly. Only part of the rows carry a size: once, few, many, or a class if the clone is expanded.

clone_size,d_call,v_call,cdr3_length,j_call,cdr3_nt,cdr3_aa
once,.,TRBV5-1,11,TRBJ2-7,TGCGCCAGCAGCTCAAACTACGAGCAGTACTTC,CASSSNYEQYF
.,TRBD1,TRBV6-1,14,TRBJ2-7,TGTGCCAGTAATCCTCGGACAGGGGGCCACGAGCAGTACTTC,CASNPRTGGHEQYF
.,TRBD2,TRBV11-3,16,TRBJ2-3,TGTGCCAGCTCTCAGGGACTAGCGGGATTCACAGATACGCAGTATTTT,CASSQGLAGFTDTQYF
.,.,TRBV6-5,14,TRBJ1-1,TGTGCCAGCAGTTACTCGGGCCGCAGGTTTGAAGCTTTCTTT,CASSYSGRRFEAFF
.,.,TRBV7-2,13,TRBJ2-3,TGTGCCAGCAGCTTAGCCGGTGGAGATACGCAGTATTTT,CASSLAGGDTQYF
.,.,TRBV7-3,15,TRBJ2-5,TGTGCCAGCAGCTTCTGGGGGCGCTCTCAAGAGACCCAGTACTTC,CASSFWGRSQETQYF
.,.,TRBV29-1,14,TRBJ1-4,TGCAGCGGGCTGGACAGCCGGCTCGGAGATGAACTGTTTTTT,CSGLDSRLGDELFF
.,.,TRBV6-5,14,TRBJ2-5,TGTGCCAGCAGCCCGCAGGGGAACCAAGAGACCCAGTACTTC,CASSPQGNQETQYF
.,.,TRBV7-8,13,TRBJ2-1,TGTGCCAGCAGCTTAGTGCGGGTCGATGAGCAGTTCTTC,CASSLVRVDEQFF
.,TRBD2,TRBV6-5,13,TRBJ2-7,TGTGCCAGCAGACAAGCGGGACCCTACGAGCAGTACTTC,CASRQAGPYEQYF
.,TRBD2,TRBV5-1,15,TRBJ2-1,TGCGCCAGCAGCCAAGCGGGAGCTAGCTACAATGAGCAGTTCTTC,CASSQAGASYNEQFF
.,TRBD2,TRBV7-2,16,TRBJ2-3,TGTGCCAGCAGCCCGACCGGACTAGCCCTCGGGGATACGCAGTATTTT,CASSPTGLALGDTQYF
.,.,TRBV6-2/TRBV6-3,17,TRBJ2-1,TGTGCCAGCAGTTACTCCCCCCGTTATCTCTCCTACAATGAGCAGTTCTTC,CASSYSPRYLSYNEQFF
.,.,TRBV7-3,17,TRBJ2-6,TGTGCCAGCAGCTACAGGAAATCCACCTCTGGGGCCAACGTCCTGACTTTC,CASSYRKSTSGANVLTF
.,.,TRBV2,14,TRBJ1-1,TGTGCCAGCAGATCCCAGGGAAAAGACACTGAAGCTTTCTTT,CASRSQGKDTEAFF
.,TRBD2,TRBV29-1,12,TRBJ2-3,TGCAGCGTTGTTATGCGGGGGGTTACGCAGTATTTT,CSVVMRGVTQYF
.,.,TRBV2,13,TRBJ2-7,TGTGCCAGCAGTGAGGAGGTCTCCCACGAGCAGTACTTC,CASSEEVSHEQYF
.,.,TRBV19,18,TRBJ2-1,TGTGCCAGTAGTACAGCCCTCCGGCTGCAGACGAGGATCAATGAGCAGTTCTTC,CASSTALRLQTRINEQFF
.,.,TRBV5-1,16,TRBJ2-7,TGCGCCAGCAGCTCTTATTGGACAGAAAGCTCCTACGAGCAGTACTTC,CASSSYWTESSYEQYF
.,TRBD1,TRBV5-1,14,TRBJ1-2,TGCGCCAGCAGCTTGGGGGGACAGCCGGCTGGCTACACCTTC,CASSLGGQPAGYTF
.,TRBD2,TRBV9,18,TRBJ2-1,TGTGCCAGCAGCGTAGTCGGGCTAGCGGGAGGGTACAGGAATGAGCAGTTCTTC,CASSVVGLAGGYRNEQFF
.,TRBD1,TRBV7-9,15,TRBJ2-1,TGTGCCAGCAGCTTAGATGGGACAGTACTAGATGAGCAGTTCTTC,CASSLDGTVLDEQFF
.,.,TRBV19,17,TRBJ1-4,TGTGCCAGTAGTATTTATCAGGGCCGGTCAACTAATGAAAAACTGTTTTTT,CASSIYQGRSTNEKLFF